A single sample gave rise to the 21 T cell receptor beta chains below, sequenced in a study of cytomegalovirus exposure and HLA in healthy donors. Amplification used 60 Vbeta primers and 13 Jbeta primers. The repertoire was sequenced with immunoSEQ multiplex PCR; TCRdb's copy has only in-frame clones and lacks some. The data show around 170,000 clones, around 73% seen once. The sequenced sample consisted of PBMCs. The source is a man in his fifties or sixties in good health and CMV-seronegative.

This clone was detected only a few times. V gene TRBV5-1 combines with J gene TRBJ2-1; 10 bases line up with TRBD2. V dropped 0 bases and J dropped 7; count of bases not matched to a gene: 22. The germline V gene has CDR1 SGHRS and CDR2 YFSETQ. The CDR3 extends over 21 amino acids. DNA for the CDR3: TGCGCCAGCAGCTTGGAGGGGCAGGGGTTTTCTTTGGGACTAGCGAAGAATGAGCAGTTCTTC. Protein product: CASSLEGQGFSLGLAKNEQFF.

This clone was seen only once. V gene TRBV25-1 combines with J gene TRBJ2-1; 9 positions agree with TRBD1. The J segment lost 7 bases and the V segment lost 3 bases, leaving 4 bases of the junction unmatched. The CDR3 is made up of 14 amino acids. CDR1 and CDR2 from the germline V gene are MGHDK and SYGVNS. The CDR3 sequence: CASSDNRGRNEQFF. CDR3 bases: TGTGCCAGCAGTGATAACAGGGGGCGGAATGAGCAGTTCTTC.

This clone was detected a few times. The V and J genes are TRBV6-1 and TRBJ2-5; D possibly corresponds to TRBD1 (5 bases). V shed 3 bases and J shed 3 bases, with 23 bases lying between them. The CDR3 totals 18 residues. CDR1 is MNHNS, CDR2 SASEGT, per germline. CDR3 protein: CASSDPRQGSRLKETQYF. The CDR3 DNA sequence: TGTGCCAGCAGTGATCCCCGGCAGGGTTCTAGGTTAAAAGAGACCCAGTACTTC.

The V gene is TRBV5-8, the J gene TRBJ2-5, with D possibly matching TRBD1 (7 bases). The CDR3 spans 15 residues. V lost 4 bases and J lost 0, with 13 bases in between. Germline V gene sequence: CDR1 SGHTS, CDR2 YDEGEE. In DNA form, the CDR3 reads TGTGCCAGCAGCCTGGAGGGACAGTACCAAGAGACCCAGTACTTC. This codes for CASSLEGQYQETQYF.

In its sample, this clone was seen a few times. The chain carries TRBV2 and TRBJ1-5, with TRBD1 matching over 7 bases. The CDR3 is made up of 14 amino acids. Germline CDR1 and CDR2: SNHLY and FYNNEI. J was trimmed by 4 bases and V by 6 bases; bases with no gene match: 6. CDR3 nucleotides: TGTGCCAGCAGCGTTGACAGGGTAAATCAGCCCCAGCATTTT. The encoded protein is CASSVDRVNQPQHF.

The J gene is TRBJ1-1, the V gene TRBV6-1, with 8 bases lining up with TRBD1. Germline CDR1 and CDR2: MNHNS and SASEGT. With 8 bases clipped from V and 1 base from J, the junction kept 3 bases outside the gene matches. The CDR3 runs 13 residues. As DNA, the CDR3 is TGTGCCAGCTCACAGGGGGAGAACACTGAAGCTTTCTTT. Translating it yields CASSQGENTEAFF.

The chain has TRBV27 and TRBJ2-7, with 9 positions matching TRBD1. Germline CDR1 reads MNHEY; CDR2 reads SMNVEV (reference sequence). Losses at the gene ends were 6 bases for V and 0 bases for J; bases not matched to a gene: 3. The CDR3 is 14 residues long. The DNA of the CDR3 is TGTGCCAGCAGGCCGGGACAGGGCTCCTACGAGCAGTACTTC. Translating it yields CASRPGQGSYEQYF.

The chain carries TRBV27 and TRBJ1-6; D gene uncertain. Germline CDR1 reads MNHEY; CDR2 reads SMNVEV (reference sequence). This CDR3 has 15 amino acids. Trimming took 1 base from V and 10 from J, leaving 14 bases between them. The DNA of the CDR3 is TGTGCCAGCAGTTTATTGGCAGTGGCCGAATCACCCCTCCACTTT. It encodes CASSLLAVAESPLHF.

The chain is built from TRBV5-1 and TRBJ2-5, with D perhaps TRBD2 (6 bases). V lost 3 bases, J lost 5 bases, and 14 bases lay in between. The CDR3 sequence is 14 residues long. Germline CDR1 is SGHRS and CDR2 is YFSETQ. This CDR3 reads CASSWGGGEETQYF. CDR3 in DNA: TGCGCCAGCAGCTGGGGAGGAGGGGAGGAGACCCAGTACTTC. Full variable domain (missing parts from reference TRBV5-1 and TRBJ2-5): KAGVTQTPRYLIKTRGQQVTLSCSPISGHRSVSWYQQTPGQGLQFLFEYFSETQRNKGNFPGRFSGRQFSNSRSEMNVSTLELGDSALYLCASSWGGGEETQYFGPGTRLLVL.

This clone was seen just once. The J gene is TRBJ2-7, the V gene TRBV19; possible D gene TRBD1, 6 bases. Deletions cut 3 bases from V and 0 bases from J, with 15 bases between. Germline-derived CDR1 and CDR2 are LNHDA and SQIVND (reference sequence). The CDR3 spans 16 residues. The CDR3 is CASSIPGVSSSYEQYF. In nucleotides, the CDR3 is TGTGCCAGTAGTATCCCAGGGGTCTCGAGCTCCTACGAGCAGTACTTC. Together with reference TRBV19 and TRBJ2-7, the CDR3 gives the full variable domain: DGGITQSPKYLFRKEGQNVTLSCEQNLNHDAMYWYRQDPGQGLRLIYYSQIVNDFQKGDIAEGYSVSREKKESFPLTVTSAQKNPTAFYLCASSIPGVSSSYEQYFGPGTRLTVT.

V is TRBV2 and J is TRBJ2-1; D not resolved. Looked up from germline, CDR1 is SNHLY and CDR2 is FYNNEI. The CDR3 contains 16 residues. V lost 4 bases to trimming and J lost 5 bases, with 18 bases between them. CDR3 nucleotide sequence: TGTGCCAGCAGTGGGCGCAGTGTTCTAGGCGACAATGAGCAGTTCTTC. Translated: CASSGRSVLGDNEQFF. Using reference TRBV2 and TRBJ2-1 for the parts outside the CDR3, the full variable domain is EPEVTQTPSHQVTQMGQEVILRCVPISNHLYFYWYRQILGQKVEFLVSFYNNEISEKSEIFDDQFSVERPDGSNFTLKIRSTKLEDSAMYFCASSGRSVLGDNEQFFGPGTRLTVL.

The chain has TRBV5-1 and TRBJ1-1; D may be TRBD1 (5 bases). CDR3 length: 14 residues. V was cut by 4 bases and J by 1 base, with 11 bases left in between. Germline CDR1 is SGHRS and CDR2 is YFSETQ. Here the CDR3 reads CASSADTPNTEAFF. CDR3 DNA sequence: TGCGCCAGCAGCGCGGACACACCGAACACTGAAGCTTTCTTT.

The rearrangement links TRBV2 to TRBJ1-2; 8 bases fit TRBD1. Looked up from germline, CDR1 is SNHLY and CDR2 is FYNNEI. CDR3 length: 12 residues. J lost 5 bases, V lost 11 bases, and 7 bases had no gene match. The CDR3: CACQGAEYGYTF. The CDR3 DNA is TGTGCCTGCCAGGGGGCAGAGTATGGCTACACCTTC.

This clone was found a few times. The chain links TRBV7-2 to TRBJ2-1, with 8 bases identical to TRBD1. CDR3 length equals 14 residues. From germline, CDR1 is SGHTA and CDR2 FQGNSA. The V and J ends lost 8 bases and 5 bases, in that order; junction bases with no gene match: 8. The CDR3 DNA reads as TGTGCCAGCTCCCCAGGGGGCGGAGACAATGAGCAGTTCTTC. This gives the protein CASSPGGGDNEQFF.

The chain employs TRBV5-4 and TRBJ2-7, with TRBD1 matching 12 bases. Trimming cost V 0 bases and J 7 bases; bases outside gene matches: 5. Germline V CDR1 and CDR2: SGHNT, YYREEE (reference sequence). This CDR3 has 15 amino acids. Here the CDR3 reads CASSLGGQGAGEQYF. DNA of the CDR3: TGTGCCAGCAGCTTGGGGGGACAGGGGGCTGGTGAGCAGTACTTC.

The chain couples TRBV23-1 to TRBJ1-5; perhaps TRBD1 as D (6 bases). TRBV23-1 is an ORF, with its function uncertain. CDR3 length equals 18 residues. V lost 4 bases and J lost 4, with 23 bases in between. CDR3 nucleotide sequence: TGCGCCAGCAGTCCCCCGGCAGTACTGGGAGGGGGTAATCAGCCCCAGCATTTT. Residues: CASSPPAVLGGGNQPQHF.

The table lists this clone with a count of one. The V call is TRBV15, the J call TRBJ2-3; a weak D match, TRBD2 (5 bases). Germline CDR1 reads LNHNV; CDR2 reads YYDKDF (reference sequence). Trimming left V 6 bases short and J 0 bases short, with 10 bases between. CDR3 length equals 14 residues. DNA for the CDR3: TGTGCCACCAGAGGGAGCACTAGCACAGATACGCAGTATTTT. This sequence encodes CATRGSTSTDTQYF. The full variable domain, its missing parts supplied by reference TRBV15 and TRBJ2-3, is DAMVIQNPRYQVTQFGKPVTLSCSQTLNHNVMYWYQQKSSQAPKLLFHYYDKDFNNEADTPDNFQSRRPNTSFCFLDIRSPGLGDTAMYLCATRGSTSTDTQYFGPGTRLTVL.

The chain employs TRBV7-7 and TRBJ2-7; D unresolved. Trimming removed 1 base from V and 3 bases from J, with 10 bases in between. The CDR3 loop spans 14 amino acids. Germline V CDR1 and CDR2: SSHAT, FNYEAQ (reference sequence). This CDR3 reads CASSLGGQNYEQYF. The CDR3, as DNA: TGTGCCAGCAGCTTAGGCGGCCAGAACTACGAGCAGTACTTC.

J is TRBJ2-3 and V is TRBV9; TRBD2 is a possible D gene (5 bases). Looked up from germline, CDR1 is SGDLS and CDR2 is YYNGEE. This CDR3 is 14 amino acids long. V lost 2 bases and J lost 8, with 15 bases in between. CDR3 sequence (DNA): TGTGCCAGCAGCGTTGGTGCGGGTAAGGGTACGCAGTATTTT. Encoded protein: CASSVGAGKGTQYF.

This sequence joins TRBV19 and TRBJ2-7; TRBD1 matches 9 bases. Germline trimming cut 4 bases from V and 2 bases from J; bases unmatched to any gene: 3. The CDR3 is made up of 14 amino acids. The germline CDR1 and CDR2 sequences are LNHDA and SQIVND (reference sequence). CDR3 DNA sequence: TGTGCCAGTAGTAGAGGGACAGGGACCTACGAGCAGTACTTC. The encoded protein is CASSRGTGTYEQYF. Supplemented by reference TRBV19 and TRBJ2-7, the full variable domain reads DGGITQSPKYLFRKEGQNVTLSCEQNLNHDAMYWYRQDPGQGLRLIYYSQIVNDFQKGDIAEGYSVSREKKESFPLTVTSAQKNPTAFYLCASSRGTGTYEQYFGPGTRLTVT.

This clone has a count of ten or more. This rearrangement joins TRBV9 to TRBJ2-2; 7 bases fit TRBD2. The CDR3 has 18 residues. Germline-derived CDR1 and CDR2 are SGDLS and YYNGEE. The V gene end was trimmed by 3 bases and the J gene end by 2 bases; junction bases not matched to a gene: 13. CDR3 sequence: CASSAPIGTNENTGELFF. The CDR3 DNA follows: TGTGCCAGCAGCGCCCCCATTGGGACTAACGAAAACACCGGGGAGCTGTTTTTT.